The 15 T cell receptor beta chains below were found in one sample sequenced in a study of blood T cell repertoires in COVID-19. TCRdb's copy holds only in-frame clones and misses some; the assay was immunoSEQ multiplex PCR. The sample records roughly 200,000 clones, over 75% being singletons. The sequencing sample was made of PBMCs or T cells enriched from blood (not recorded which). The receptors derive from a man aged 40-55 years who had recovered from COVID-19.

The chain uses TRBV7-9 and TRBJ1-1; D is unclear. CDR1 and CDR2 (germline): SEHNR, FQNEAQ (reference sequence). The CDR3 has 13 residues. The V and J ends lost 1 base and 9 bases respectively, with 12 bases between them. The CDR3 DNA follows: TGTGCCAGCAGCTTAGTCGCGGGTCCTCAAGCTTTCTTT. Its protein product is CASSLVAGPQAFF.

J is TRBJ1-2 and V is TRBV25-1, with no clear D. The CDR3 covers 10 residues. Germline CDR1 reads MGHDK; CDR2 reads SYGVNS. V was clipped by 8 bases and J by 6 bases, with 7 bases between them. This CDR3 reads CASRDDGYTF. CDR3 nucleotides: TGTGCCAGCCGAGATGATGGCTACACCTTC.

This rearrangement joins TRBV28 to TRBJ1-1, with D hard to call. The CDR3 extends over 11 amino acids. The V gene lost 4 bases and the J gene lost 10 bases, with 10 bases spanning the gap. Germline V CDR1 and CDR2: MDHEN, SYDVKM. CDR3 nucleotides: TGTGCCAGCAGTTCGAGGGAAGCAGCTTTCTTT. This gives the protein CASSSREAAFF.

The gene calls are TRBV5-1 and TRBJ2-7, with 7 bases matching TRBD1. The CDR3 totals 14 residues. Germline V gene data show CDR1 as SGHRS and CDR2 as YFSETQ. The V gene end was trimmed by 0 bases and the J gene end by 3 bases; junction bases not matched to a gene: 3. The CDR3 DNA sequence: TGCGCCAGCAGCTTGGTGAGACAGGGCTACGAGCAGTACTTC. It encodes CASSLVRQGYEQYF. Drawing the rest from reference TRBV5-1 and TRBJ2-7, the complete variable domain is KAGVTQTPRYLIKTRGQQVTLSCSPISGHRSVSWYQQTPGQGLQFLFEYFSETQRNKGNFPGRFSGRQFSNSRSEMNVSTLELGDSALYLCASSLVRQGYEQYFGPGTRLTVT.

CDR3 region: CASRLTSGGGYEQYF. The DNA for the CDR3 is TGCGCCAGCAGACTTACTAGCGGGGGTGGCTACGAGCAGTACTTC. J is TRBJ2-7 and V is TRBV4-1, with 11 bases fitting TRBD2. With 6 bases clipped from V and 3 bases from J, the junction kept 7 bases outside the gene matches. The germline V gene has CDR1 MGHRA and CDR2 YSYEKL. The CDR3 length is 15 residues.

This chain links TRBV5-1 with TRBJ2-4, with 8 nucleotides matching TRBD1. The CDR3 has 15 amino acids. The ends lost 7 bases at V and 2 bases at J; junction bases unmatched: 8. Germline-derived CDR1 and CDR2 are SGHRS and YFSETQ. This CDR3 is CASSDRARTKNIQYF. In DNA form, the CDR3 reads TGCGCCAGCTCGGACAGGGCGAGGACCAAAAACATTCAGTACTTC. Together with reference TRBV5-1 and TRBJ2-4, the CDR3 gives the full variable domain: KAGVTQTPRYLIKTRGQQVTLSCSPISGHRSVSWYQQTPGQGLQFLFEYFSETQRNKGNFPGRFSGRQFSNSRSEMNVSTLELGDSALYLCASSDRARTKNIQYFGAGTRLSVL.

This clone came up a few times. The rearrangement joins TRBV19 to TRBJ1-5; TRBD1 might be the D (6 bases). Germline V gene data show CDR1 as LNHDA and CDR2 as SQIVND (reference sequence). V was clipped by 8 bases and J by 6 bases, with 8 bases between them. This CDR3 contains 11 residues. The CDR3 sequence is CASGGAQPQHF. The CDR3 DNA is TGTGCCAGTGGGGGGGCTCAGCCCCAGCATTTT.

This clone has only a few counts. The V gene is TRBV5-1, the J gene TRBJ1-1; perhaps TRBD1 as D (6 bases). The CDR3 runs to 12 residues. Germline V gene lookup returns CDR1 SGHRS and CDR2 YFSETQ. The germline V and J ends were trimmed by 0 bases and 8 bases, with 8 bases remaining between them. The CDR3 DNA is TGCGCCAGCAGCTTGGGGGGGCCCGAAGCTTTCTTT. Translating gives CASSLGGPEAFF.

The V and J genes are TRBV5-1 and TRBJ2-3; the D is unclear. The CDR3 is 17 residues long. Trimming cost V 4 bases and J 5 bases, with 23 bases left between them. The germline gives CDR1 SGHRS, CDR2 YFSETQ. The CDR3, as DNA: TGCGCCAGCAGCCCCTCCGGAGTGATCACGGCTGGAGATACGCAGTATTTT. Translation: CASSPSGVITAGDTQYF.

The chain combines TRBV5-1 with TRBJ2-1; a possible D gene is TRBD2 (6 bases). CDR1 and CDR2 from the germline V gene are SGHRS and YFSETQ. This CDR3 is built from 16 residues. V was shortened by 0 bases and J by 8 bases, with 18 bases between the two germline ends. The chain's CDR3 is CASSLAPGLPPDEQFF. The CDR3 DNA reads as TGCGCCAGCAGCTTGGCTCCGGGACTGCCGCCGGATGAGCAGTTCTTC.

J is TRBJ1-2 and V is TRBV7-9; D is perhaps TRBD1 (6 bases). CDR3 length: 16 amino acids. The germline CDR1 and CDR2 sequences are SEHNR and FQNEAQ (reference sequence). V shed 3 bases and J shed 7 bases, with 21 bases lying between them. CDR3 sequence (DNA): TGTGCCAGCAGCTTCCGGACAGTCTCGATGGAGACTGGCTACACCTTC. Encoded protein: CASSFRTVSMETGYTF.

This clone has more than one count but fewer than ten. The V gene is TRBV5-1, the J gene TRBJ2-1; the D gene is possibly TRBD2 (6 bases). V lost 4 bases and J lost 3, with 32 bases in between. CDR1 and CDR2 from the germline V gene are SGHRS and YFSETQ. The length of the CDR3 is 21 residues. For the CDR3, the DNA is TGCGCCAGCAGCCCGATCTCGGTGACTAGAGTCAAAGGGACCGTCTACAATGAGCAGTTCTTC. Protein: CASSPISVTRVKGTVYNEQFF.

This chain joins TRBV7-9 and TRBJ1-2; D unresolved. Germline-derived CDR1 and CDR2 are SEHNR and FQNEAQ (reference sequence). The CDR3 extends over 15 amino acids. V was pared by 5 bases and J by 7 bases, with 20 bases between. Here the CDR3 DNA reads TGTGCCAGCAGCAAAACCCCACCCCCATCTATTGGCTACACCTTC. Amino acids: CASSKTPPPSIGYTF.

This clone appeared once. This chain links TRBV4-1 with TRBJ1-1; 8 nucleotides line up with TRBD1. The V segment lost 5 bases and the J segment 1 base; nucleotides outside the gene matches: 6. The CDR3 is 15 amino acids. Germline lookup yields CDR1 MGHRA and CDR2 YSYEKL. The CDR3 DNA follows: TGCGCCAGCAGCTTTGGACAGGGTCGGAACACTGAAGCTTTCTTT. Protein: CASSFGQGRNTEAFF.

The gene calls are TRBV2 and TRBJ1-1; 9 bases are shared with TRBD1. The V and J ends lost 3 bases and 5 bases, in that order; junction bases with no gene match: 13. From germline, CDR1 is SNHLY and CDR2 FYNNEI. CDR3 length: 17 residues. The CDR3 bases are TGTGCCAGCAGTGAGGTGGGACAGGGTATTCGGAGGACTGAAGCTTTCTTT. Protein sequence: CASSEVGQGIRRTEAFF.